The table lists the clone carrying this TCR beta chain with a few counts. Its antigen is currently unknown. This CDR3 is built from 13 residues. Trimming cost V 3 bases and J 8 bases, with 13 bases left between them. Via MiXCR, TCRdb re-called the 5' RACE reads, giving one row per CDR3 protein. The table lists hundreds of thousands of distinct CDR3 sequences, 20% to 25% of them singletons. The data derive from a study of T-cell memory formation after mild COVID-19. Study at large: The TCR clusters were mostly specific to one donor.

Study-wide results and caveats: The CD4+ clones that contracted clustered mainly within CM and EM, and the CD8+ clones concentrated in EMRA.

This TCR came from an adult woman who had mild COVID-19 (a few samples of this study predate the infection). Cell type and time point are not known. Sequencing input: PBMCs or a T cell subset sorted from them (not recorded which). The chain has TRBV12-3 or TRBV12-4 and TRBJ1-2, with D perhaps TRBD1 (5 bases). The DNA for the CDR3 is TGTGCCAGCAGTTTCAAACAGGACGGCGGCTACACCTTC. Its protein is CASSFKQDGGYTF.